A selection of T cell receptor beta chains follows, all from one sample in a study of cytomegalovirus exposure and HLA in healthy donors. Profiled with immunoSEQ multiplex PCR; TCRdb holds only in-frame clones, not every one. The table has some 220,000 clones, under 95% seen once; the top ten hold about 0.95%. The specimen was PBMCs. The receptor source for this set is a woman between 18 and 29 years old in good health and CMV-seronegative. CDR3s include the opening cysteine and the closing phenylalanine or tryptophan.

TRBV2	TRBJ2-1	14	CASSARTAYNEQFF
TRBV21-1	TRBJ1-5	14	CASSARQGIVTQHF
TRBV27	TRBJ1-5	13	CASRDRVNQPQHF
TRBV6-4	TRBJ2-1	15	CASSAHNPSGNEQFF
TRBV19	TRBJ1-5	15	CASSIFGTENQPQHF
TRBV19	TRBJ1-2	14	CATLRDRGGYGYTF
TRBV7-9	TRBJ2-7	16	CASSLGLAGSIYEQYF
TRBV5-4	TRBJ2-2	14	CASSLDTRGGELFF
TRBV6-4	TRBJ2-1	13	CASSEAPGTDKFF
TRBV10-3	TRBJ2-2	14	CAISESNRAGELFF
TRBV7-6	TRBJ1-1	13	CASRRTENTEAFF
TRBV27	TRBJ2-1	15	CASNTAKLASGEQFF
TRBV5-4	TRBJ1-2	15	CASSLAGTGTYGYTF